The rows below give T cell receptor beta chains drawn from one sample of a study of cytomegalovirus exposure and HLA in healthy donors. TCRdb keeps only in-frame clones here, not all; method: immunoSEQ multiplex PCR. The sample records hundreds of thousands of clones, roughly 75% being singletons. Sequencing was performed on PBMCs. All receptors derive from a woman between 25 and 40 years old in good health and CMV-seronegative. Both conserved end residues are part of each CDR3.

v_call: TRBV5-1; cdr3_aa: CASSPTSGRSGEQYF
v_call: TRBV5-6; cdr3_aa: CASDKTSSSEQFF
v_call: TRBV5-1; cdr3_aa: CASSLDSGGPLEQYF
v_call: TRBV6-1; cdr3_aa: CAGANGDRVTGELFF
v_call: TRBV30; cdr3_aa: CAWSVRGRGQPQHF
v_call: TRBV27; cdr3_aa: CASSLSGTSGSKQYF
v_call: TRBV28; cdr3_aa: CASSGTRDTEAFF
v_call: TRBV14; cdr3_aa: CVSSQGMRLAATDTQYF
v_call: TRBV4-1; cdr3_aa: CASSQRTSGADTQYF
v_call: TRBV30; cdr3_aa: CAWSYRKKTEAFF
v_call: TRBV30; cdr3_aa: CAWLAGANTGELFF
v_call: TRBV15; cdr3_aa: CATSSDRGPAWFRTF
v_call: TRBV5-1; cdr3_aa: CASSAGTSGGSDTQYF
v_call: TRBV7-3; cdr3_aa: CASSSNRDNEQFF
v_call: TRBV9; cdr3_aa: CASSPPRELGSGELFF
v_call: TRBV4-1; cdr3_aa: CASSPDRGLNEQYF
v_call: TRBV2; cdr3_aa: CASSPGDSSNQPQHF
v_call: TRBV6-5; cdr3_aa: CASSYSGRDNEQFF
v_call: TRBV30; cdr3_aa: CAWTQGVLTQAFF
v_call: TRBV2; cdr3_aa: CASSDAASSYNEQFF
v_call: TRBV5-1; cdr3_aa: CASSLATRGTRTDTQYF
v_call: TRBV2; cdr3_aa: CASSEAGPRRVGGPTYEQYF
v_call: TRBV2; cdr3_aa: CASSPRPGANTEAFF
v_call: TRBV6-5; cdr3_aa: CASSQDRGRTEAFF
v_call: TRBV10-2; cdr3_aa: CATTTSGHGYSYNEQFF
v_call: TRBV19; cdr3_aa: CASSMGADQETQYF
v_call: TRBV19; cdr3_aa: CASSPRAGEGADTQYF
v_call: TRBV6-6; cdr3_aa: CASSQFLTGVIEAFF
v_call: TRBV5-4; cdr3_aa: CASSFQGLGPSEQFF
v_call: TRBV19; cdr3_aa: CASSIKSDYYEQYF
v_call: TRBV19; cdr3_aa: CASSTRTGTSEKLFF
v_call: TRBV5-8; cdr3_aa: CASSLGPNIPRGEAFF
v_call: TRBV5-1; cdr3_aa: CASSLTGATNEKLFF
v_call: TRBV6-5; cdr3_aa: CASSPVGGRGQPQHF
v_call: TRBV4-1; cdr3_aa: CASSQESVAEQFF
v_call: TRBV6-5; cdr3_aa: CASSYGRKSTDTQYF
v_call: TRBV7-9; cdr3_aa: CASSLTGAEETQYF
v_call: TRBV7-9; cdr3_aa: CSSSLGEFSGGPFEQYF
v_call: TRBV19; cdr3_aa: CASGLGGGNQPQHF
v_call: TRBV4-2; cdr3_aa: CASSQGRQYEQYF
v_call: TRBV25-1; cdr3_aa: CASSRLAGGRETQYF
v_call: TRBV5-1; cdr3_aa: CASSFVGQINTEAFF
v_call: TRBV7-9; cdr3_aa: CASSSMGNRGTTEAFF
v_call: TRBV19; cdr3_aa: CASSIFGSVGLAGEETQYF
v_call: TRBV29-1; cdr3_aa: CSVANRDSEAFF